This T cell receptor (beta chain) was observed in a study of regulatory T cells in long-lasting Graves disease. Study-level points and caveats: Persistent patients had more shared public clonotypes (around 3,000) than new patients (around 1,000).

According to the study, TCR beta libraries were built with iRepertoire HTBI primers and CDR3-region Arm-PCR. Each CDR3 protein gets one entry after TCRdb re-called the multiplex PCR reads with MiXCR. The sample shows 500,000 or so distinct CDR3 sequences, 15% to 20% of them seen only once. The CDR3 covers 18 residues. Germline-derived CDR1 and CDR2 are DFQATT and SNEGSKA (reference sequence). V dropped 4 bases and J dropped 3; count of bases not matched to a gene: 13. Points on this clonotype: What it binds is not known.

Specified time point: newly diagnosed GD, antithyroid drugs for less than 3 months. RNA from PBMCs was the source of the TCR library. The sample also formed part of further work on T cells in Graves' hyperthyroidism and ophthalmopathy. That paper states: Each diagnosis was grounded in clinical symptoms, serum thyroxine and TRAb, thyroid ultrasound, and orbital computed tomography.

This chain connects TRBV20-1 to TRBJ1-5, with 12 bases aligning to TRBD1. This sequence was found in a man between 35 and 55 years old with Graves disease. This material consisted of peripheral blood mononuclear cells (PBMCs), taken at new diagnosis, from a patient treated with antithyroid drugs. The CDR3 loop is CSAKRSGTGGANNQPQHF. As DNA, the CDR3 is TGCAGTGCTAAGAGATCCGGGACAGGGGGCGCAAACAATCAGCCCCAGCATTTT.